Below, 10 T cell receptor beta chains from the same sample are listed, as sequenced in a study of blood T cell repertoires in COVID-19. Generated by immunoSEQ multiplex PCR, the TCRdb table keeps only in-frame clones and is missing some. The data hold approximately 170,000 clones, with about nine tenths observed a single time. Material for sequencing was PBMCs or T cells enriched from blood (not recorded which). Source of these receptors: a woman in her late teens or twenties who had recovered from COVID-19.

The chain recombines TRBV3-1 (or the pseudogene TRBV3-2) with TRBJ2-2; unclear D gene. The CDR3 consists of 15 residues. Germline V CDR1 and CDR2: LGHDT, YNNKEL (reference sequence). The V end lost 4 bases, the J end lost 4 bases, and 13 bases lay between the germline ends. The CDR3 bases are TGTGCCAGCAGCCCTTTGCGCTCCACCACCGGGGAGCTGTTTTTT. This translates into CASSPLRSTTGELFF.

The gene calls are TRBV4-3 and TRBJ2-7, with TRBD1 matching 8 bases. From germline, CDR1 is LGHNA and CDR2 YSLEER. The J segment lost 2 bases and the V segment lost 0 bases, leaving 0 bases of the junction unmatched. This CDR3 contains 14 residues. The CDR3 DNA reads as TGCGCCAGCAGCCAAGACAGGGGGCCCTACGAGCAGTACTTC. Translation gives CASSQDRGPYEQYF.

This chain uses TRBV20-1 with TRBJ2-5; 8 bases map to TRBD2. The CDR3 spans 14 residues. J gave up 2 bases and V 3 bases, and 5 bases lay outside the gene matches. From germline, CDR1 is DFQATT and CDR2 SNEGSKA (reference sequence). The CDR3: CSASSPGGQETQYF. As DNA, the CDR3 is TGCAGTGCTAGTTCTCCGGGAGGGCAAGAGACCCAGTACTTC.

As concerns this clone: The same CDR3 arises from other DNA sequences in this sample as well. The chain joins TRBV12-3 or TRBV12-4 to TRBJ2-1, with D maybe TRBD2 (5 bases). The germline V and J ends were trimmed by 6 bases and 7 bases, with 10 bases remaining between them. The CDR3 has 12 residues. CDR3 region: CASRRGGNEQFF. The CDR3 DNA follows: TGTGCCAGCAGACGCGGCGGGAATGAGCAGTTCTTC.

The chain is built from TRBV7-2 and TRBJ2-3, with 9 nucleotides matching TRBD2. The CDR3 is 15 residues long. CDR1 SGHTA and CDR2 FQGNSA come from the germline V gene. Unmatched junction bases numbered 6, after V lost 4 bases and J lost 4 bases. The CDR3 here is CASSYGGGRADTQYF. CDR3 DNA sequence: TGTGCCAGCAGCTACGGTGGCGGGAGGGCAGATACGCAGTATTTT.

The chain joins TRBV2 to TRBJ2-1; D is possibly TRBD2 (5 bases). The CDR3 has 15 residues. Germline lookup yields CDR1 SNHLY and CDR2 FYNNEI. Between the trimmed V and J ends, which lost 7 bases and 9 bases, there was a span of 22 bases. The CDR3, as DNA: TGTGCCAGCAAACCTCGGACTTCTAACGCCGGTGAGCAGTTCTTC. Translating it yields CASKPRTSNAGEQFF.

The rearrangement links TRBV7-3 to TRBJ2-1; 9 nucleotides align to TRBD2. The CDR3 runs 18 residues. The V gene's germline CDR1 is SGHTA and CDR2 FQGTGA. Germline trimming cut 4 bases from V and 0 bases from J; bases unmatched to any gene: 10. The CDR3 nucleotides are TGTGCCAGCAGCTCCAGATCTAGCGGGGTGAGCTCCTACAATGAGCAGTTCTTC. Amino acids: CASSSRSSGVSSYNEQFF.

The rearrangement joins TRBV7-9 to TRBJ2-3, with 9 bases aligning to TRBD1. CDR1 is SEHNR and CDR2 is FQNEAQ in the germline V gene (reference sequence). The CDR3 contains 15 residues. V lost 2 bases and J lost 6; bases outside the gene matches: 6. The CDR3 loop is CASSLRDREVDTQYF. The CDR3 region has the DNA TGTGCCAGCAGCTTACGGGACAGGGAGGTGGATACGCAGTATTTT.

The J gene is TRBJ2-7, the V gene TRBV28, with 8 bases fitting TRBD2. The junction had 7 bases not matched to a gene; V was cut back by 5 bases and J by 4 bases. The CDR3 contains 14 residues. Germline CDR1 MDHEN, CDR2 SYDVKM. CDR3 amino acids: CASSTGGPRYEQYF. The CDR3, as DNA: TGTGCCAGCAGTACGGGAGGGCCTCGATACGAGCAGTACTTC. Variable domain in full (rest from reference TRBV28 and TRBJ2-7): DVKVTQSSRYLVKRTGEKVFLECVQDMDHENMFWYRQDPGLGLRLIYFSYDVKMKEKGDIPEGYSVSREKKERFSLILESASTNQTSMYLCASSTGGPRYEQYFGPGTRLTVT.

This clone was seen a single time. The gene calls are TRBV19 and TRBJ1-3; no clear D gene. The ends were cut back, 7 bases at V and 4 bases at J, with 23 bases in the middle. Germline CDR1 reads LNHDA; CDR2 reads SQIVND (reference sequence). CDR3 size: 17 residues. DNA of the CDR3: TGTGCCAGTATCTCCCACGGCACGGGAAGCTCCGGAAACACCATATATTTT. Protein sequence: CASISHGTGSSGNTIYF.